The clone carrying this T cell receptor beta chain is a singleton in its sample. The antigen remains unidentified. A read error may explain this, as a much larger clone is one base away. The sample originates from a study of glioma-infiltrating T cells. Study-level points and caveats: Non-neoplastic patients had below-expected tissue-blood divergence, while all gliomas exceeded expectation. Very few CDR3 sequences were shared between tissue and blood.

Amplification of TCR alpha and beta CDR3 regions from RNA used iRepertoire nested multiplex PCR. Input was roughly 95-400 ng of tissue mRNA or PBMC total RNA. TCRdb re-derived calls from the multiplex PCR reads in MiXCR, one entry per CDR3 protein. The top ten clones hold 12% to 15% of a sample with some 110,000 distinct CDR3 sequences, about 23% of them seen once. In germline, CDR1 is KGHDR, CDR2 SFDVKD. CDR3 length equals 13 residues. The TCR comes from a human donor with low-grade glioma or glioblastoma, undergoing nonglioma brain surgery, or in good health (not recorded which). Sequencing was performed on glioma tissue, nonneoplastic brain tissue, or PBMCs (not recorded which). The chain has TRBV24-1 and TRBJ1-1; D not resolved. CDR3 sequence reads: CATSDLQNTEASF. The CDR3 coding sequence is TGTGCCACCAGTGATTTGCAGAACACTGAAGCTTCCTTT.